The 25 T cell receptor beta chains listed next were all sequenced from one sample in a study of blood T cell repertoires in COVID-19. The method was immunoSEQ multiplex PCR; TCRdb's version includes in-frame clones alone and lacks a portion of them. In the table there are 350,000 or so clones, 87% of which are singletons. Sequencing was carried out using peripheral blood. These receptors were collected from a woman aged 25 to 39 with COVID-19, enrolled during active disease.

The chain carries TRBV15 and TRBJ2-5; the D gene is possibly TRBD2 (5 bases). Germline assignment: CDR1 LNHNV and CDR2 YYDKDF (reference sequence). This CDR3 has 14 amino acids. The V end was cut by 6 bases, the J end by 2 bases, with 13 bases between. CDR3 loop: CATSSVVGQETQYF. CDR3 nucleotide sequence: TGTGCCACCAGTAGCGTGGTTGGACAAGAGACCCAGTACTTC.

The genes are TRBV12-3 or TRBV12-4 and TRBJ2-7; perhaps TRBD2 as D (6 bases). V lost 4 bases and J lost 7, with 8 bases in between. This CDR3 spans 11 amino acids. CDR3 coding DNA: TGTGCCAGCAGTTCCGGGGGAGAGCAGTACTTC. Translating it yields CASSSGGEQYF.

This chain links TRBV20-1 with TRBJ1-1; no definite D call. Germline V gene sequence: CDR1 DFQATT, CDR2 SNEGSKA (reference sequence). Trimming pared 5 bases from V and 0 bases from J, leaving 4 bases between. The CDR3 consists of 11 residues. CDR3: CSAYMNTEAFF. DNA for the CDR3: TGCAGTGCTTATATGAACACTGAAGCTTTCTTT.

The rearrangement links TRBV27 to TRBJ2-7, with 8 nucleotides matching TRBD1. V was pared by 7 bases and J by 1 base, with 3 bases of the junction left unmatched. Germline CDR1 reads MNHEY; CDR2 reads SMNVEV (reference sequence). This CDR3 spans 13 amino acids. As DNA, the CDR3 is TGTGCCAGCAATCGACAGGGGTCCTACGAGCAGTACTTC. It encodes CASNRQGSYEQYF.

The chain uses TRBV19 and TRBJ1-1, with TRBD1 matching 7 bases. V shed 4 bases and J 5 bases; nucleotides not matched to a gene: 13. The CDR3 covers 16 residues. Germline CDR1 reads LNHDA; CDR2 reads SQIVND (reference sequence). The CDR3 DNA is TGTGCCAGTAGTAGGAAGGGGGCCCCATTTGGGACTGAAGCTTTCTTT. It specifies CASSRKGAPFGTEAFF.

The rearrangement joins TRBV14 to TRBJ2-2, with a possible D match to TRBD1 (6 bases). Per the germline V gene, CDR1 is SGHDN and CDR2 is FVKESK. Between the trimmed V and J ends, which lost 4 bases and 4 bases, there was a span of 16 bases. This CDR3 has 16 amino acids. The CDR3 sequence is CASSPQSDSLTGELFF. In DNA, the CDR3 is TGTGCCAGCAGCCCACAGTCGGACAGCCTCACCGGGGAGCTGTTTTTT.

The chain uses TRBV4-1 and TRBJ2-1; weak D call: TRBD2 (6 bases). Germline lookup yields CDR1 MGHRA and CDR2 YSYEKL. This CDR3 has 14 residues. The V and J ends lost 2 bases and 6 bases respectively, with 11 bases between them. CDR3 coding DNA: TGCGCCAGCAGCCAAAACCGGGACTTCAATGAGCAGTTCTTC. Amino acids: CASSQNRDFNEQFF.

The V call is TRBV19, the J call TRBJ1-5; 7 positions match TRBD1. V shed 6 bases, J shed 2 bases, and the junction held 7 bases outside the gene matches. Germline lookup yields CDR1 LNHDA and CDR2 SQIVND (reference sequence). The CDR3 is made up of 15 amino acids. This chain's CDR3 is CASSQGRGGNQPQHF. DNA of the CDR3: TGTGCCAGTAGCCAGGGCAGGGGGGGCAATCAGCCCCAGCATTTT. The variable domain in full, completed from reference TRBV19 and TRBJ1-5, reads DGGITQSPKYLFRKEGQNVTLSCEQNLNHDAMYWYRQDPGQGLRLIYYSQIVNDFQKGDIAEGYSVSREKKESFPLTVTSAQKNPTAFYLCASSQGRGGNQPQHFGDGTRLSIL.

The V and J genes are TRBV2 and TRBJ2-1; 10 positions agree with TRBD2. CDR3 length: 14 amino acids. CDR1 is SNHLY and CDR2 is FYNNEI in the germline V gene. J was trimmed by 9 bases and V by 6 bases; bases with no gene match: 8. Here the CDR3 reads CASRAGGIAPEQFF. Here the CDR3 DNA reads TGTGCCAGCAGAGCGGGAGGGATAGCTCCTGAGCAGTTCTTC. Full variable domain (missing parts from reference TRBV2 and TRBJ2-1): EPEVTQTPSHQVTQMGQEVILRCVPISNHLYFYWYRQILGQKVEFLVSFYNNEISEKSEIFDDQFSVERPDGSNFTLKIRSTKLEDSAMYFCASRAGGIAPEQFFGPGTRLTVL.

The chain uses TRBV3-1 (or the pseudogene TRBV3-2) and TRBJ2-1; TRBD1 matches at 7 bases. Germline V lookup: CDR1 LGHDT, CDR2 YNNKEL (reference sequence). The length of the CDR3 is 17 residues. Unmatched junction bases numbered 11, after V lost 0 bases and J lost 6 bases. This CDR3 is CASSQERQGVSGNEQFF. CDR3 DNA: TGTGCCAGCAGCCAAGAGAGACAGGGAGTAAGTGGCAATGAGCAGTTCTTC.

The chain uses TRBV5-1 and TRBJ2-7, with 7 bases lining up with TRBD1. With V trimmed by 4 bases and J by 6 bases, 10 bases remained unmatched. The CDR3 has 14 amino acids. Germline assignment: CDR1 SGHRS and CDR2 YFSETQ. CDR3: CASSLRDRSGEQYF. The CDR3 DNA reads TGCGCCAGCAGCCTACGGGACAGATCGGGCGAGCAGTACTTC.

This clone showed up just once. The chain's CDR3 is CASAQGHQDSPLHF. CDR3 sequence (DNA): TGTGCCAGCGCTCAGGGGCATCAGGATTCACCCCTCCACTTT. The chain is built from TRBV28 and TRBJ1-6; a possible D gene is TRBD1 (6 bases). This CDR3 contains 14 residues. The V end lost 8 bases, the J end lost 8 bases, and 16 bases lay between the germline ends. Per germline, CDR1 MDHEN and CDR2 SYDVKM.

The chain employs TRBV30 and TRBJ2-2; 7 bases fit TRBD1. V was pared by 5 bases and J by 6 bases, with 6 bases of the junction left unmatched. CDR1 and CDR2 from the germline V gene are GTSNPN and SVGIG (reference sequence). This CDR3 spans 13 amino acids. This chain's CDR3 is CAWGTGVAGELFF. CDR3 nucleotides: TGTGCCTGGGGTACAGGGGTCGCCGGGGAGCTGTTTTTT. The entire variable domain, with the rest obtained from reference TRBV30 and TRBJ2-2, is as follows: SQTIHQWPATLVQPVGSPLSLECTVEGTSNPNLYWYRQAAGRGLQLLFYSVGIGQISSEVPQNLSASRPQDRQFILSSKKLLLSDSGFYLCAWGTGVAGELFFGEGSRLTVL.

This clone was seen a few times. This chain's CDR3 is CASGLVPDGRAPEGHEQFF. The CDR3 DNA is TGTGCTAGTGGTTTGGTACCCGACGGACGGGCACCCGAGGGTCATGAGCAGTTCTTC. The rearrangement uses TRBV12-5 and TRBJ2-1; the D gene is possibly TRBD2 (5 bases). This CDR3 spans 19 amino acids. V was clipped by 0 bases and J by 8 bases, with 26 bases between them. The germline gives CDR1 LGHNT, CDR2 FRNRAP.

The V gene is TRBV27, the J gene TRBJ2-5, with D perhaps TRBD2 (5 bases). Trimming stripped 4 bases from V and 1 base from J, with 13 bases between. CDR3 length: 15 residues. Germline V CDR1 and CDR2: MNHEY, SMNVEV (reference sequence). CDR3 sequence reads: CASSSEPGFQETQYF. CDR3 nucleotides: TGTGCCAGCAGTTCCGAACCGGGATTCCAAGAGACCCAGTACTTC.

The rearrangement links TRBV6-6 to TRBJ1-2, with D uncertain. V lost 4 bases and J lost 6, with 9 bases in between. The CDR3 is 12 residues long. Germline assignment: CDR1 MNHNY and CDR2 SVGAGI (reference sequence). CDR3 DNA: TGTGCCAGCAGTTCCGGGGATCATGGCTACACCTTC. This sequence encodes CASSSGDHGYTF.

The rearrangement joins TRBV13 to TRBJ2-5; 8 bases agree with TRBD1. This CDR3 spans 15 amino acids. The V gene end was trimmed by 2 bases and the J gene end by 5 bases; junction bases not matched to a gene: 7. Germline V CDR1 and CDR2: PRHDT, FYEKMQ (reference sequence). The CDR3 loop reads CASSLPTGDWETQYF. CDR3 bases: TGTGCCAGCAGCTTACCGACAGGGGACTGGGAGACCCAGTACTTC.

The V gene is TRBV11-2, the J gene TRBJ2-5, with 12 bases fitting TRBD2. Trimming removed 5 bases from V and 5 bases from J; junction bases left unmatched: 3. Looked up from germline, CDR1 is SGHAT and CDR2 is FQNNGV. The CDR3 has 14 residues. CDR3 residues: CASSGLAGRETQYF. The CDR3 region has the DNA TGTGCCAGCAGCGGACTAGCGGGAAGGGAGACCCAGTACTTC. Complete variable domain (other parts from reference TRBV11-2 and TRBJ2-5): EAGVAQSPRYKIIEKRQSVAFWCNPISGHATLYWYQQILGQGPKLLIQFQNNGVVDDSQLPKDRFSAERLKGVDSTLKIQPAKLEDSAVYLCASSGLAGRETQYFGPGTRLLVL.

This clone was seen only once. CDR3 amino acids: CASSLRDRANEQFF. The CDR3 region has the DNA TGTGCCAGCAGCTTACGGGACAGGGCAAATGAGCAGTTCTTC. This chain connects TRBV11-2 to TRBJ2-1; 9 bases agree with TRBD1. The CDR3 length is 14 residues. Trimming took 2 bases from V and 7 from J; bases not matched to a gene: 3. CDR1 and CDR2 from the germline V gene are SGHAT and FQNNGV. The whole variable domain, remainder taken from reference TRBV11-2 and TRBJ2-1, is EAGVAQSPRYKIIEKRQSVAFWCNPISGHATLYWYQQILGQGPKLLIQFQNNGVVDDSQLPKDRFSAERLKGVDSTLKIQPAKLEDSAVYLCASSLRDRANEQFFGPGTRLTVL.

This chain connects TRBV4-1 to TRBJ2-7; D ambiguous. The germline V and J ends were trimmed by 5 bases and 2 bases, with 10 bases remaining between them. Per the germline V gene, CDR1 is MGHRA and CDR2 is YSYEKL. The CDR3 has 13 residues. Here the CDR3 DNA reads TGCGCCAGCAGCACCCAAGCCGCCTACGAGCAGTACTTC. Translation: CASSTQAAYEQYF.

This clone was recorded once. The V gene is TRBV14, the J gene TRBJ2-3; D perhaps matches TRBD1 (5 bases). Germline CDR1 SGHDN, CDR2 FVKESK. Trimming cost V 4 bases and J 3 bases, with 17 bases left between them. The CDR3 covers 16 residues. Here the CDR3 reads CASSLQGLLGTDTQYF. The CDR3 coding sequence is TGTGCCAGCAGCCTGCAGGGTCTCCTGGGGACAGATACGCAGTATTTT.

The gene calls are TRBV4-1 and TRBJ2-7; a possible D gene is TRBD2 (7 bases). This CDR3 comprises 16 residues. V was trimmed by 0 bases and J by 3 bases, leaving 15 bases between them. Germline V gene data show CDR1 as MGHRA and CDR2 as YSYEKL. The CDR3 DNA is TGCGCCAGCAGCCAAGATCTTCCAGGGGAGGGCTACGAGCAGTACTTC. Protein: CASSQDLPGEGYEQYF.

As regards this clone: Other DNA sequences in this specimen translate into the identical CDR3. This chain joins TRBV7-9 and TRBJ1-6, with 8 nucleotides matching TRBD1. The CDR3 totals 15 residues. V lost 2 bases, J lost 9 bases, and 6 bases stayed unmatched. Germline V CDR1 and CDR2: SEHNR, FQNEAQ (reference sequence). The CDR3 region has the DNA TGTGCCAGCAGCTTAAGGCAGGGGGCTGGTTCACCCCTCCACTTT. It translates to CASSLRQGAGSPLHF.

V and J are TRBV2 and TRBJ1-1; a weak D match, TRBD1 (5 bases). The CDR3 sequence is 13 residues long. The germline V and J ends were trimmed by 9 bases and 1 base, with 12 bases remaining between them. The germline V gene encodes CDR1 SNHLY and CDR2 FYNNEI. This CDR3 reads CARRGPSNTEAFF. The CDR3 coding sequence is TGTGCCAGAAGGGGTCCCTCGAACACTGAAGCTTTCTTT.

The chain is built from TRBV6-5 and TRBJ2-7, with D possibly matching TRBD2 (5 bases). Germline lookup yields CDR1 MNHEY and CDR2 SVGAGI. V gave up 0 bases and J gave up 0 bases, with 6 bases separating them. The CDR3 runs to 14 residues. In DNA form, the CDR3 reads TGTGCCAGCAGTTACTCGGAGGACTCCTACGAGCAGTACTTC. It translates to CASSYSEDSYEQYF.